This TCR beta chain was found in a study of shared clonotypes between healthy human individuals. As processed by the authors: ImmunoSEQ only sent back junction sequences with no quality scores, so filtering was done differently. Clones were sequenced by immunoSEQ multiplex PCR, and TCRdb holds only the in-frame ones, with some missing. From that table come the V and J calls and clone size; the DNA was used to work out D and trimming. The sample has about 2,500,000 clones; around nine tenths are singletons. This CDR3 is 14 amino acids long. Germline trimming cut 4 bases from V and 2 bases from J; bases unmatched to any gene: 3. Germline loops: CDR1 SGHDT, CDR2 YYEEEE. Remarks on this clone: Its antigen is as yet unknown.

Study-wide findings and caveats: As a rule, naive subsets had a larger estimated richness than memory subsets.

This TCR derives from a man between 18 and 35 years old in good health. The sequencing sample was made of naive CD4+ T cells sorted from blood. The subset was: CD45RA+ positively selected. This sequence joins TRBV5-6 and TRBJ1-3, with TRBD1 matching over 7 bases. CDR3 amino acids: CASSTTGPGNTIYF. The CDR3 DNA reads as TGTGCCAGCAGCACGACAGGGCCTGGAAACACCATATATTTT.